This TCR beta chain was found in a study of blood T cell repertoires in COVID-19 (dated by TCRdb to about 2020). Background on the whole study: Samples covering the acute and convalescent phases of COVID-19 were provided by collaborators in the United States, Italy and Spain. A freely available public database, intended as a resource for researchers studying the immune response to SARS-CoV-2, is where the repertoires were released. The material from the prospective study consisted of cDNA or gDNA derived from T cells, B-cell-depleted T cells, or PBMCs. Where HLA class I and class II types were available, the types were taken from metadata supplied by the sample provider, not from assay-based typing. Subjects who had been exposed to COVID-19, were actively infected with it, or had recovered from it provided the deeply sampled blood TCRbeta repertoires that made up the dataset. Sample metadata almost always included a de-identified subject ID, COVID-19 status, age in years and sex. Samples were obtained from the ongoing ImmuneRACE study (first 160 participants) and from about 1,300 subjects provided by 6 global collaborators.

General conclusions and limits of the study: Clinical and demographic metadata were provided uncurated, with the amount varying by source and participant.

A note on this clone: The antigen this receptor binds is unknown. Base qualities were left out, and no much larger clone turns up one base away.

Each collaborating institution followed its own protocols to collect whole blood in K2EDTA tubes. For TCRbeta analysis, collaborators shipped samples as frozen whole blood, isolated PBMCs, or DNA extracted from either of those sample types. From the cysteine through the phenylalanine, the CDR3 covers 15 amino acids. Only CDR3 DNA remains: 45 bases, in frame from the first base. From a lookup of the germline V gene (reference sequence), CDR1 and CDR2 are MNHEY and SMNVEV. V was cut back by 3 bases and J by 7 bases, leaving a gap of 18 bases between them. The immunoSEQ Assay, a bias-controlled multiplex PCR, was used to amplify TCRbeta CDR3 regions from genomic DNA. The source study handled its data this way. The number of nucleated cells in each sample was estimated from the amplification of reference gene primers within the assay. To quantify the absolute abundance of each unique TCRbeta CDR3 rearrangement, sequence reads were collapsed and filtered. Productive Simpson clonality was computed per sample as the square root of Simpson's diversity index over productive rearrangements. What TCRdb holds here is the immuneACCESS table cut down to in-frame rearrangements. Part of the clones is not present; checked against another copy, under half of the missing clones reflect an unresolved V gene, and the others are unexplained. V and J calls and clone size follow that table, whereas D and trimming were derived from the DNA. This sample has around 200,000 clones in its table, and more than 70% of those were observed once. About 8.1% of the sample is in the top ten clones.

The origin of this receptor is a woman aged 45-59 years with acute or convalescent COVID-19. Recombination connected TRBV27 to TRBJ1-1, with the D gene not confidently named. Sample: peripheral blood. This receptor carries the CDR3 CASSFLGQVGSEAFF. In nucleotide form, the sequence is TGTGCCAGCAGTTTTTTAGGTCAGGTGGGGAGTGAAGCTTTCTTT.